This TCR beta chain was identified in a study of OX40 agonist ivuxolimab in advanced cancers. Background for the entire study: Ivuxolimab was an agonistic, fully human IgG2 monoclonal antibody directed against OX40 (CD134), a costimulatory receptor. Intravenous ivuxolimab was administered to patients every 2 weeks at six dose levels: 0.01, 0.1, 0.3, 1.5, 3 and 10 mg/kg. Of the roughly 50 dose-escalation patients, hepatocellular carcinoma was present in about 20, melanoma in roughly 15, renal cell carcinoma in 9 and head and neck cancer in 9. In the dose-escalation cohort, approximately 82% of patients were male, and the mean age was approximately 64 years, with a range of about 23 to 85. Patients were allowed to have had prior anti-PD-1, anti-PD-L1 or anti-CTLA-4 therapy, and 30% to 50% of the dose-escalation patients had previously received checkpoint inhibitors. Partial responses occurred in three dose-escalation patients, of whom one had hepatocellular carcinoma and two had cutaneous melanoma. Peripheral TCRbeta sequencing was intended to test whether TCR sequence diversity was altered and clonal T-cell expansion was caused by ivuxolimab. The paper describes the monotherapy dose-escalation part (N of about 52 patients) of the phase I trial of ivuxolimab.

Of note for this clone: It has no known antigen specificity. Per-nucleotide qualities are absent, and no much larger clonotype sits a single base away.

Genomic DNA was extracted from sorted cells for sequencing of the TCRbeta CDR3 region. TCRbeta CDR3 regions were sequenced using the immunoSEQ Assay. In its TCRdb copy, this immuneACCESS table keeps in-frame sequences only and misses some clones. Where compared with another copy, unresolved V genes explain less than half of these, and the others have no known cause. Present in this sample are tens of thousands of clones, 85% to 90% of which were seen just once. The top ten clones comprise 3.1% of the sample. Broad study findings and their caveats: Antigen specificity was not determined for the clonally expanded peripheral T cells. Low levels of normalized T-cell clonal expansion were also seen in some patients who did not respond. At doses of 0.1 to 3.0 mg/kg, clonal expansion of both CD4+ and CD8+ blood T cells was observed from baseline to week 6. In the 0.1-3.0 mg/kg groups, partial responders had among the lowest normalized peripheral clonal expansion, particularly in CD8+ T cells. On average, CD8+ T cells showed more expanded clones than CD4+ T cells after ivuxolimab.

Patients with a history of autoimmune disease or receiving systemic immunosuppression were excluded from the trial. In every dose cohort, peripheral blood was drawn for TCR sequencing at baseline, cycle 4 day 1, and cycle 7 day 1. The samples were drawn from a first-in-human, open-label, multicenter phase I dose-escalation trial of ivuxolimab. Adults with locally advanced or metastatic melanoma, renal cell carcinoma, hepatocellular carcinoma or head and neck squamous cell carcinoma were enrolled in the trial. CD4+ and CD8+ T cells were sorted separately from peripheral blood before TCR sequencing. From its cysteine to its phenylalanine, the CDR3 spans 14 amino acids. Only the CDR3 DNA is retained, 42 bases long and in frame from the first base. Via the germline V gene (reference sequence), CDR1 is LNHDA and CDR2 SQIVND. After removal of 6 bases from V and 3 bases from J, the junction retains 5 bases not matched to a gene.

The sequence derives from an adult with an advanced solid tumor such as melanoma, head and neck, liver or kidney cancer. The sequenced sample was CD4+ or CD8+ T cells sorted from blood, obtained in a trial of the OX40 agonist ivuxolimab. The chain was built from TRBV19 and TRBJ1-5, and 7 junctional nucleotides match TRBD1. The nucleotides are TGTGCCAGTAGCCCAGACAGGGACAATCAGCCCCAGCATTTT. It translates as CASSPDRDNQPQHF.